This note documents a single T cell receptor beta chain sequence. This record comes from a study of shared clonotypes between healthy human individuals. V lost 8 bases, J lost 13 bases, and 13 bases stayed unmatched. Per germline, CDR1 LGHNA and CDR2 YSLEER. The CDR3 consists of 13 residues. Assay: immunoSEQ multiplex PCR; the TCRdb copy retains only in-frame clones and omits some. The sample consists of some 2.3 million clones, more than 80% of them appearing once. The sequenced material came from naive CD4+ T cells from PBMCs. Described subset: CD45RA+ positively selected. The sequence derives from a man younger than 30 in good health. Some clones in this sample may be carry-over from other donors' samples. The rearrangement links TRBV4-3 to TRBJ2-5; 10 nucleotides align to TRBD1. CDR3 nucleotides: TGCGCCAGCGGAAGAGACAGGGGGCTCCGGTTGTACTTC. It encodes CASGRDRGLRLYF.